The present entry profiles one T cell receptor beta chain with its context. Antigen: not known. This entry is derived from a study of T-cell reconstitution after alpha-beta-depleted transplantation in children. General study results and limits: Expanded graft clones, several hundred of them, were reportedly the source of alpha-beta T cells about two months after transplant. T cells produced anew were the main source of T-cell counts and diversity one year after transplant. Elevated TCRbeta diversity at day 60 was traced, in some patients, to surviving recipient T cells and thymic progenitors.

A library of TCRbeta sequences, prepared with unique molecular identifiers, was generated. TCRdb redid the calling of the PCR reads with MiXCR, one entry per CDR3 protein. The repertoire has around 300,000 distinct CDR3 sequences, around a tenth of them found once; the top ten carry just under 7.5%. The sample in question was PBMCs, obtained before TCRalphabeta/CD19-depleted stem cell transplant. The receptor comes from a boy younger than two with acute myeloid leukemia, due to receive a stem cell transplant.

The CDR3 DNA sequence: TGTGCCAGCAGCTTAGCGGCGGGTTATCAGCCCCAGCATTTT. It specifies CASSLAAGYQPQHF. V usage is TRBV7-2 and J usage is TRBJ1-5; D gene uncertain. From germline, CDR1 is SGHTA and CDR2 FQGNSA. The V end lost 0 bases, the J end lost 5 bases, and 8 bases lay between the germline ends. This CDR3 is 14 amino acids long.